Shown below are 7 T cell receptor beta chains from a single sample sequenced in a study of CD8+ T cells in alopecia areata. As the sequencing template, cDNA was produced by extracting RNA and reverse transcribing it. Measured with immunoSEQ multiplex PCR; TCRdb has only the in-frame clones, and not every one. Of 200,000 to 250,000 clones in the sample, 57% were seen once. This sample comprised CD4+ T cells sorted from blood, obtained at week 0. The receptors were gathered from a human donor with alopecia areata.

The CDR3, as DNA: TGTGCCAGCAGTTTTTCGGGACAGGGGAGTCAGCCCCAGCATTTT. It yields the protein CASSFSGQGSQPQHF. The genes are TRBV28 and TRBJ1-5, with 10 bases aligning to TRBD1. Looked up from germline, CDR1 is MDHEN and CDR2 is SYDVKM. Trimming at V came to 3 bases and at J to 6 bases, leaving 5 bases not matched to a gene. The CDR3 is 15 amino acids.

As for this clone: An end of the junction does not agree with germline; a read error may underlie this. This sequence joins TRBV6-5 and TRBJ2-6; D is undetermined. The length of the CDR3 is 14 residues. The germline V gene has CDR1 MNHEY and CDR2 SVGAGI. The DNA of the CDR3 is TGTGCCTGCAGTTTGTCGTGGGGGGCCAACGTCCTGACTTTC. It yields the protein CACSLSWGANVLTF.

About this clone itself: The same CDR3 arises from other DNA sequences in this sample as well. The chain uses TRBV29-1 and TRBJ1-2; D is unresolved. The V gene's germline CDR1 is SQVTM and CDR2 ANQGSEA. This CDR3 comprises 11 residues. V was pared by 0 bases and J by 8 bases, with 7 bases between. In DNA, the CDR3 is TGCAGCGTTGAAGATAGTTCCGGCTACACCTTC. Encoded protein: CSVEDSSGYTF.

This chain uses TRBV5-1 with TRBJ2-1; 9 bases match TRBD1. J was trimmed by 7 bases and V by 6 bases; bases with no gene match: 8. Per the germline V gene, CDR1 is SGHRS and CDR2 is YFSETQ. The CDR3 runs to 14 residues. In nucleotides, the CDR3 is TGCGCCAGCACCACAGGGGGCCCTCCAAATGAGCAGTTCTTC. It is translated as CASTTGGPPNEQFF.

The V and J genes are TRBV30 and TRBJ1-2; D uncertain. Germline V CDR1 and CDR2: GTSNPN, SVGIG (reference sequence). The ends were cut back, 4 bases at V and 4 bases at J, with 10 bases in the middle. This CDR3 region has 12 residues. CDR3 coding DNA: TGTGCCTGGACCCAGTCCGCCTATGGCTACACCTTC. This encodes CAWTQSAYGYTF.

The chain has TRBV29-1 and TRBJ2-3; 8 bases map to TRBD2. Germline V gene lookup returns CDR1 SQVTM and CDR2 ANQGSEA. The CDR3 runs 15 residues. V dropped 6 bases and J dropped 1; count of bases not matched to a gene: 9. CDR3 in amino acids: CSVAPYSGGTDTQYF. The DNA of the CDR3 is TGCAGCGTCGCCCCTTATAGCGGGGGCACAGATACGCAGTATTTT.

The gene calls are TRBV6-5 and TRBJ1-2; D is unresolved. The V and J ends lost 5 bases and 2 bases respectively, with 6 bases between them. CDR1 is MNHEY, CDR2 SVGAGI, per germline. The CDR3 is 12 amino acids. CDR3 nucleotides: TGTGCCAGCAGTCCCACCAACTATGGCTACACCTTC. It translates to CASSPTNYGYTF.